The 11 T cell receptor beta chains reported below all come from one sample, sequenced in a study of regulatory T cells in long-lasting Graves disease. Arm-PCR of CDR3 regions with iRepertoire HTBI primers generated TCR beta libraries. TCRdb independently ran MiXCR on the multiplex PCR reads; one entry per CDR3 protein. In the table there are about 240,000 distinct CDR3 sequences, 20% to 25% of which are singletons. As to time point: newly diagnosed GD, antithyroid drugs for less than 3 months. Researchers made the TCR library from RNA that was extracted from PBMCs. This specimen was peripheral blood mononuclear cells (PBMCs), taken at new diagnosis, from a patient treated with antithyroid drugs. Source of these receptors: a female donor with Graves disease.

This clonotype showed up many times. The chain couples TRBV28 to TRBJ1-1, with 8 bases fitting TRBD1. Germline CDR1 reads MDHEN; CDR2 reads SYDVKM. V lost 0 bases to trimming and J lost 0 bases; unmatched junction nucleotides: 3. This CDR3 spans 16 amino acids. Here the CDR3 reads CASSLWTGAMNTEAFF. The CDR3 nucleotides read TGTGCCAGCAGTTTATGGACAGGGGCCATGAACACTGAAGCTTTCTTT.

V is TRBV4-3 and J is TRBJ2-7; 8 bases fit TRBD2. Germline V gene sequence: CDR1 LGHNA, CDR2 YSLEER. Trimming cost V 0 bases and J 7 bases; bases outside gene matches: 8. This CDR3 has 15 residues. The CDR3 spells CASSQEVAGFEEQYF. CDR3 coding DNA: TGCGCCAGCAGCCAAGAAGTAGCGGGGTTTGAAGAGCAGTACTTC.

The chain uses TRBV7-2 and TRBJ2-3; 9 positions agree with TRBD1. With V trimmed by 2 bases and J by 5 bases, 11 bases remained unmatched. The V gene's germline CDR1 is SGHTA and CDR2 FQGNSA. This CDR3 comprises 17 residues. The CDR3 bases are TGTGCCAGCAGCTTAAGTGCGGGACAGGGCTCTCGAGATACGCAGTATTTT. Protein sequence: CASSLSAGQGSRDTQYF. Full variable domain (missing parts from reference TRBV7-2 and TRBJ2-3): GAGVSQSPSNKVTEKGKDVELRCDPISGHTALYWYRQSLGQGLEFLIYFQGNSAPDKSGLPSDRFSAERTGGSVSTLTIQRTQQEDSAVYLCASSLSAGQGSRDTQYFGPGTRLTVL.

For this clonotype: A much larger clone differs from this one at a single base, so this may be a read error. The J gene is TRBJ2-7, the V gene TRBV6-8, with D unresolved. The CDR3 spans 12 residues. With 8 bases removed from V and 1 base from J, the gap between germline ends came to 9 bases. Germline V gives CDR1 MNHGY, CDR2 SAAAGT. CDR3 region: CASVGSSYEQYF. The CDR3 coding sequence is TGTGCCAGCGTGGGCTCTTCCTACGAGCAGTACTTC.

This clonotype was recorded many times. A junction end diverges from the germline sequence, so it may reflect a read error. The genes are TRBV7-2 and TRBJ2-7; 10 nucleotides line up with TRBD1. This CDR3 is 16 amino acids long. Germline V lookup: CDR1 SGHTA, CDR2 FQGNSA. The CDR3 nucleotides are TGCGCCAGCAGCCACCAGACAGGGGGCAACGGGTACGAGCAGTACTTC. Residues: CASSHQTGGNGYEQYF.

This clonotype was picked up many times. The genes are TRBV7-8 and TRBJ1-5; TRBD1 matches at 11 bases. The CDR3 extends over 16 amino acids. The germline V gene has CDR1 SGHVS and CDR2 FQNEAQ. The V and J ends lost 5 bases and 0 bases, in that order; junction bases with no gene match: 3. The CDR3 region is CASSTGTGGSNQPQHF. The CDR3 DNA follows: TGTGCCAGCAGCACCGGGACAGGGGGTAGCAATCAGCCCCAGCATTTT.

This clonotype was detected ten times or more. The chain recombines TRBV5-5 with TRBJ2-1; maybe TRBD2 (5 bases). Trimming cost V 4 bases and J 6 bases, with 20 bases left between them. Per the germline V gene, CDR1 is SGHKS and CDR2 is YYEKEE (reference sequence). The CDR3 length is 16 residues. CDR3: CASSLEDSPEFNEQFF. The CDR3 DNA reads TGTGCCAGCAGCCTCGAGGACTCACCGGAATTCAATGAGCAGTTCTTC.

The gene calls are TRBV20-1 and TRBJ1-2; 9 bases align to TRBD1. The CDR3 consists of 17 residues. Looked up from germline, CDR1 is DFQATT and CDR2 is SNEGSKA (reference sequence). With V trimmed by 5 bases and J by 4 bases, 17 bases remained unmatched. This CDR3 is CSARTGDGGHRFYGYTF. The CDR3 DNA sequence: TGCAGTGCTCGGACAGGGGACGGGGGACACCGATTCTATGGCTACACCTTC.

This clonotype was seen many times. J is TRBJ2-1 and V is TRBV6-2 or TRBV6-3; 8 bases fit TRBD2. The CDR3 sequence is 20 residues long. After removal of 4 bases from V and 0 bases from J, the junction contained 17 bases not matched to a gene. CDR1 MNHEY and CDR2 SVGEGT come from the germline V gene. The CDR3 DNA reads TGTGCCAGCAGTTCCCCCGGACTCTATAGCGGGGCAAGCTCCTACAATGAGCAGTTCTTC. Encoded protein: CASSSPGLYSGASSYNEQFF.

There are many counts of this clonotype. V gene TRBV3-1 combines with J gene TRBJ1-3; D may be TRBD1 (5 bases). The length of the CDR3 is 18 residues. From germline, CDR1 is LGHDT and CDR2 YNNKEL (reference sequence). V lost 4 bases and J 0 bases, leaving 19 bases between the germline ends. CDR3 region: CASSPLGPGVGSGNTIYF. The CDR3 DNA follows: TGTGCCAGCAGCCCTTTGGGTCCGGGGGTCGGCTCTGGAAACACCATATATTTT.

Comments on this clonotype: This may come from a read error, since a much larger clone is one base off. This chain connects TRBV7-2 to TRBJ1-2; D is possibly TRBD1 (5 bases). Trimming removed 5 bases at V and 9 bases at J, with 22 bases between. Germline V lookup: CDR1 SGHTA, CDR2 FQGNSA. CDR3 length: 15 amino acids. CDR3 in amino acids: CASSPQGSGLGSYTF. For the CDR3, the DNA is TGTGCCAGCAGCCCCCAGGGTAGTGGCTTGGGTAGCTACACCTTC.